Following are 9 T cell receptor beta chains from one sample sequenced in a study of CD4 T cells in relation to SARS-CoV-2 and coronaviruses. Profiling relied on immunoSEQ multiplex PCR, and the TCRdb table lists in-frame clones only, not all of them. The data show about 41,000 clones, more than 70% seen once. These receptors' targets are unknown. Material: naive CD4+ T cells from PBMCs, cultured in vitro. The subset denotes: naive CD4+ T cells isolated by negative enrichment. Receptors were obtained from an adult with COVID-19.

The J gene is TRBJ2-5, the V gene TRBV18; D ambiguous. Germline V gene data show CDR1 as KGHSH and CDR2 as LQKENI. Trimming cost V 1 base and J 3 bases, with 0 bases left between them. This CDR3 comprises 11 residues. CDR3 sequence (DNA): TGTGCCAGCTCACCACAAGAGACCCAGTACTTC. Translated, it gives CASSPQETQYF.

The chain is built from TRBV5-6 and TRBJ2-3; tentatively, D is TRBD1 or TRBD2 (6 bases each). Per germline, CDR1 SGHDT and CDR2 YYEEEE. The CDR3 contains 16 residues. Trimming left V 1 base short and J 4 bases short, with 16 bases between. The CDR3 region is CASSLFGGLAADTQYF. CDR3 DNA sequence: TGTGCCAGCAGCTTGTTTGGGGGGCTTGCGGCAGATACGCAGTATTTT.

The rearrangement joins TRBV7-9 to TRBJ2-5; the D is unclear. Looked up from germline, CDR1 is SEHNR and CDR2 is FQNEAQ (reference sequence). CDR3 length: 14 residues. Trimming took off 4 bases at V and 1 base at J, with 10 bases between the two ends. The CDR3 nucleotides are TGTGCCAGCAGCTCACCCGGGTTCCAAGAGACCCAGTACTTC. It codes for CASSSPGFQETQYF.

This rearrangement joins TRBV5-6 to TRBJ2-3; no reliable D call. V was shortened by 4 bases and J by 6 bases, with 15 bases between the two germline ends. Germline values: CDR1 SGHDT, CDR2 YYEEEE. The CDR3 is 14 amino acids. The DNA of the CDR3 is TGTGCCAGCAGCCTTTCGCCCTTGGGGGATACGCAGTATTTT. This sequence encodes CASSLSPLGDTQYF. The variable domain in full, with the rest retrieved from reference TRBV5-6 and TRBJ2-3, is DAGVTQSPTHLIKTRGQQVTLRCSPKSGHDTVSWYQQALGQGPQFIFQYYEEEERQRGNFPDRFSGHQFPNYSSELNVNALLLGDSALYLCASSLSPLGDTQYFGPGTRLTVL.

The chain combines TRBV27 with TRBJ2-2, with 10 nucleotides matching TRBD2. The CDR3 has 17 amino acids. CDR1 is MNHEY, CDR2 SMNVEV, per germline (reference sequence). Trimming took 2 bases from V and 4 from J; bases not matched to a gene: 7. The CDR3, as DNA: TGTGCCAGCAGTTTAGCTAGCGGGAGCCCGGGCACCGGGGAGCTGTTTTTT. Amino acids: CASSLASGSPGTGELFF.

V usage is TRBV4-2 and J usage is TRBJ2-4; 8 bases agree with TRBD2. CDR3 length equals 17 residues. The ends lost 1 base at V and 2 bases at J; junction bases unmatched: 7. Germline V gives CDR1 LGHNA, CDR2 YNFKEQ. The CDR3 DNA reads as TGTGCCAGCAGCCAAGGATTTCCGGGAGGGCCCAAAAACATTCAGTACTTC. Protein sequence: CASSQGFPGGPKNIQYF.

The chain links TRBV4-2 to TRBJ2-6, with D possibly called TRBD1 or TRBD2 (5 bases each). Trimming took 3 bases from V and 0 from J, leaving 9 bases between them. This CDR3 region has 16 residues. From germline, CDR1 is LGHNA and CDR2 YNFKEQ. The CDR3 region is CASSQGRHSGANVLTF. DNA for the CDR3: TGTGCCAGCAGCCAGGGACGGCACTCTGGGGCCAACGTCCTGACTTTC.

The J gene is TRBJ2-4, the V gene TRBV27; D perhaps matches TRBD2 (7 bases). V lost 3 bases to trimming and J lost 3 bases, with 27 bases between them. The CDR3 length is 20 residues. In germline, CDR1 is MNHEY, CDR2 SMNVEV (reference sequence). The CDR3 region has the DNA TGTGCCAGCAGTTTCCCAGGCCGGGGGGCGGACAAGATAGGCAAAAACATTCAGTACTTC. Protein: CASSFPGRGADKIGKNIQYF.

The genes are TRBV6-5 and TRBJ1-3; unclear D gene. V was cut by 0 bases and J by 0 bases, with 6 bases left in between. The CDR3 length is 15 residues. The germline V gene encodes CDR1 MNHEY and CDR2 SVGAGI. CDR3 amino acids: CASSYSVVSGNTIYF. CDR3 bases: TGTGCCAGCAGTTACTCGGTAGTCTCTGGAAACACCATATATTTT.